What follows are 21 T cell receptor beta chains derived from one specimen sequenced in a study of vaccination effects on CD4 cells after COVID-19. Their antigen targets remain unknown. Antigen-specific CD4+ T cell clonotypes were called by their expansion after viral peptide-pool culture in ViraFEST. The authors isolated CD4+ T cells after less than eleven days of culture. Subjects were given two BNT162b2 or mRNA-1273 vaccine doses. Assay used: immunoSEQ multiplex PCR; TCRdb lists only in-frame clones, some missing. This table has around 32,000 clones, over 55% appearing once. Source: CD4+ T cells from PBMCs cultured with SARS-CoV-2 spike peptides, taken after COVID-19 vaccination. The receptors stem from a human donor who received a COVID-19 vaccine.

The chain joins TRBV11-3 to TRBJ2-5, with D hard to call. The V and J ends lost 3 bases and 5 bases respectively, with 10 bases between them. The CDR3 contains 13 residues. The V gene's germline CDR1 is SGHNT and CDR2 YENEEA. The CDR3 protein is CASSLNLWETQYF. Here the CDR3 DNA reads TGTGCCAGCAGCTTGAATCTCTGGGAGACCCAGTACTTC.

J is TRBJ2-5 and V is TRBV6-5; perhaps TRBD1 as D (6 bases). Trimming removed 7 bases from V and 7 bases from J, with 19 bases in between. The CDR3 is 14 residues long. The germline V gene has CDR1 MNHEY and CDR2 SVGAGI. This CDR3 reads CASIRTVQGGTQYF. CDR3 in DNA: TGTGCCAGCATTCGGACAGTTCAAGGAGGGACCCAGTACTTC.

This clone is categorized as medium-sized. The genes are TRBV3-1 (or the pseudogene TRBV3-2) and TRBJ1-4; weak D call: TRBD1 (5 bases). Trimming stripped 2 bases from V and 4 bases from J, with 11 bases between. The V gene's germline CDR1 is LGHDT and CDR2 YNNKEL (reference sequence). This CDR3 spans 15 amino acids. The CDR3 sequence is CASSQTSQGNEKLFF. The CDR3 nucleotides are TGTGCCAGCAGCCAAACAAGTCAGGGTAATGAAAAACTGTTTTTT.

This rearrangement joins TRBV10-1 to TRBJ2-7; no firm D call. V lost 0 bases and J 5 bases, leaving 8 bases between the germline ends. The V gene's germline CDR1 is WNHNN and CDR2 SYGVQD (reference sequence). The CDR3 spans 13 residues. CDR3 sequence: CASSESPPDEQYF. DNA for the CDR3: TGCGCCAGCAGTGAGTCGCCGCCCGACGAGCAGTACTTC.

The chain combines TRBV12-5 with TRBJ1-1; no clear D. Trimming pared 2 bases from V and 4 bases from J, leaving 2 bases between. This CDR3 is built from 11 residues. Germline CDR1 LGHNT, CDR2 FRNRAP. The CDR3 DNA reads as TGTGCTAGTGGTTTGATCACTGAAGCTTTCTTT. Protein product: CASGLITEAFF.

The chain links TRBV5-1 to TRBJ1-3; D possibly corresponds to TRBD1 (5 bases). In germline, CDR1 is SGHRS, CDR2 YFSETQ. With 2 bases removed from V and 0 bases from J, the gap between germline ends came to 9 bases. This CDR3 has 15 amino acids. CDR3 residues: CASSFGDLSGNTIYF. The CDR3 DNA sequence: TGCGCCAGCAGCTTTGGGGACCTCTCTGGAAACACCATATATTTT.

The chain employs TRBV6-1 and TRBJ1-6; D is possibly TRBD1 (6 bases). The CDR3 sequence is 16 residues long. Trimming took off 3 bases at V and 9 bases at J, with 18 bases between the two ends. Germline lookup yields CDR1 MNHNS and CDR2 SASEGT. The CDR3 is CASSELVGGLSSPLHF. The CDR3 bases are TGTGCCAGCAGTGAGTTGGTTGGGGGGCTGAGTTCACCCCTCCACTTT.

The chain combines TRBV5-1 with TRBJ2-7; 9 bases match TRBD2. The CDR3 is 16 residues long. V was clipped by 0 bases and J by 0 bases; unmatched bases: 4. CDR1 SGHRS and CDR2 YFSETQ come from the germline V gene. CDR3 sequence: CASSLGGRASSYEQYF. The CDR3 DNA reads TGCGCCAGCAGCTTGGGCGGGAGGGCGAGCTCCTACGAGCAGTACTTC.

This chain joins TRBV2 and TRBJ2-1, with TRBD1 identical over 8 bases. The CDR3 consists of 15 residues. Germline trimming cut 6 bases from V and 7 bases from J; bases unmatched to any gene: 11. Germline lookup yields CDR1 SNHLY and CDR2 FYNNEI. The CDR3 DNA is TGTGCCAGCAGAGGTGGACAGGGTCGGTATAATGAGCAGTTCTTC. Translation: CASRGGQGRYNEQFF.

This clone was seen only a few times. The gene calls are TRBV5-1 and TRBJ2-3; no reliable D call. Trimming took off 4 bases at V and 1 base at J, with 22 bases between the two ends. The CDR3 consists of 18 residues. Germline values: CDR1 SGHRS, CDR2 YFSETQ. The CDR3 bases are TGCGCCAGCAGCCTACGGAAAGTTCTGAGGCAAGGCACAGATACGCAGTATTTT. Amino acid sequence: CASSLRKVLRQGTDTQYF. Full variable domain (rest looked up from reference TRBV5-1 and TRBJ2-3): KAGVTQTPRYLIKTRGQQVTLSCSPISGHRSVSWYQQTPGQGLQFLFEYFSETQRNKGNFPGRFSGRQFSNSRSEMNVSTLELGDSALYLCASSLRKVLRQGTDTQYFGPGTRLTVL.

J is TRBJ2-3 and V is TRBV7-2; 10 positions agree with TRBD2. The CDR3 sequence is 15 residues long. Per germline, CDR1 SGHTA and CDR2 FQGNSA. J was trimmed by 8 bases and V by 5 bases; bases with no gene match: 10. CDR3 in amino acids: CASSSYSGRGGTQYF. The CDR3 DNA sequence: TGTGCCAGCAGCAGTTACAGCGGGAGGGGGGGTACGCAGTATTTT. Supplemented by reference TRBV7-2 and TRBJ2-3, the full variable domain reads GAGVSQSPSNKVTEKGKDVELRCDPISGHTALYWYRQSLGQGLEFLIYFQGNSAPDKSGLPSDRFSAERTGGSVSTLTIQRTQQEDSAVYLCASSSYSGRGGTQYFGPGTRLTVL.

The chain's CDR3 is CASSLFGNQPQHF. DNA for the CDR3: TGTGCCAGCAGTTTATTTGGTAACCAGCCCCAGCATTTT. This chain uses TRBV12-3 or TRBV12-4 with TRBJ1-5; no clear D. The CDR3 has 13 amino acids. Trimming took off 2 bases at V and 7 bases at J, with 9 bases between the two ends.

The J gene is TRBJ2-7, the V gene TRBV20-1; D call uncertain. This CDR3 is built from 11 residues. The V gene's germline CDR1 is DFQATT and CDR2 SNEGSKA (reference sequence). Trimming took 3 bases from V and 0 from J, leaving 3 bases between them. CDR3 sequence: CSASSSYEQYF. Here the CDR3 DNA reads TGCAGTGCTAGTAGCTCCTACGAGCAGTACTTC.

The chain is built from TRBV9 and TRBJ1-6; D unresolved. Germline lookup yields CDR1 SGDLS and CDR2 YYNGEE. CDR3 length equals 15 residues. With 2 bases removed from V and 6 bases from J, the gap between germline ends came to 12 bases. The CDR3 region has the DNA TGTGCCAGCAGCGTGAGTTCGGGGTTTAATTCACCCCTCCACTTT. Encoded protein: CASSVSSGFNSPLHF.

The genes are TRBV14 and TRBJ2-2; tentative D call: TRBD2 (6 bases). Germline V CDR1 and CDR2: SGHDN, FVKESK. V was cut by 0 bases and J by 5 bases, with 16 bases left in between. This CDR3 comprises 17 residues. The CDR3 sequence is CASSQDWGRPDTGELFF. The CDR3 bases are TGTGCCAGCAGCCAAGATTGGGGGAGGCCGGATACCGGGGAGCTGTTTTTT.

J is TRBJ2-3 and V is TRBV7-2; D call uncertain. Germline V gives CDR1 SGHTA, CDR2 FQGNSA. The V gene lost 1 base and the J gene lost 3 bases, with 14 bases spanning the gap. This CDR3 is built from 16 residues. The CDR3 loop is CASSLDPASLTDTQYF. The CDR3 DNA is TGTGCCAGCAGCTTAGATCCGGCGTCCCTTACAGATACGCAGTATTTT.

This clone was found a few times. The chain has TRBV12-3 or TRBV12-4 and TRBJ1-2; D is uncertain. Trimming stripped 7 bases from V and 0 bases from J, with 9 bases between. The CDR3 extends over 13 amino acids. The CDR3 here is CASTPRTNYGYTF. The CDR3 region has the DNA TGTGCCAGCACCCCCAGGACTAACTATGGCTACACCTTC.

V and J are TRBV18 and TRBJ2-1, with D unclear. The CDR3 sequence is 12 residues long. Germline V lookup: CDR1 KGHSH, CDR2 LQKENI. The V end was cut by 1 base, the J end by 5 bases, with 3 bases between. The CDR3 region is CASSPRDNEQFF. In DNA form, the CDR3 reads TGTGCCAGCTCACCACGGGACAATGAGCAGTTCTTC.

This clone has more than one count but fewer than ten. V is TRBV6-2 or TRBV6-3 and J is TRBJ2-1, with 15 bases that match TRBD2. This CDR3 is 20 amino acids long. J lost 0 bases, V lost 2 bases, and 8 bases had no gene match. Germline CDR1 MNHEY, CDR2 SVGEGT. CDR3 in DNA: TGTGCCAGCAGTTACAGGACTAGCGGGGGGGCCGGGAGCTCCTACAATGAGCAGTTCTTC. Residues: CASSYRTSGGAGSSYNEQFF.

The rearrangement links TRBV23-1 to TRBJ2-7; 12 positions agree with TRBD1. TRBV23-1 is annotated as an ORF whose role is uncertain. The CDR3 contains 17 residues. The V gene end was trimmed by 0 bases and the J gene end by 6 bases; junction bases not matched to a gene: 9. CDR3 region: CASSQSAGTGGACEQYF. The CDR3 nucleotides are TGCGCCAGCAGTCAATCCGCGGGGACAGGGGGCGCTTGCGAGCAGTACTTC.

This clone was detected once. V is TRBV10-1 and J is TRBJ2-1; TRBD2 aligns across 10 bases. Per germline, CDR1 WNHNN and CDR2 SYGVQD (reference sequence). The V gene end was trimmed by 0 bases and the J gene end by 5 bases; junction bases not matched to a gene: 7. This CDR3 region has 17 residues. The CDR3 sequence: CASSESYPSGRDNEQFF. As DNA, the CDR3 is TGCGCCAGCAGTGAGTCGTACCCTAGCGGGAGAGACAATGAGCAGTTCTTC.